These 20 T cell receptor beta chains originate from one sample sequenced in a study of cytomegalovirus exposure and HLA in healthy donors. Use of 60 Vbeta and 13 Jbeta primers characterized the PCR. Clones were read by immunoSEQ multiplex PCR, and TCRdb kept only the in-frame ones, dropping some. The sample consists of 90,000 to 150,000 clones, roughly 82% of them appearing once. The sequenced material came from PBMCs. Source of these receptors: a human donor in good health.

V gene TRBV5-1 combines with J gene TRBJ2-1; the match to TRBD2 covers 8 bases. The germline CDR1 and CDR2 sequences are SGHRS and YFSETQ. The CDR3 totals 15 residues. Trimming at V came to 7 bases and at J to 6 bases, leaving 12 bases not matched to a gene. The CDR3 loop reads CASRIELADLNEQFF. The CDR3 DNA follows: TGCGCCAGCCGGATCGAACTAGCGGACCTCAATGAGCAGTTCTTC.

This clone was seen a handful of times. The CDR3 protein is CASSPQTPRLQETQYF. In DNA, the CDR3 is TGTGCCAGCAGCCCCCAAACACCCCGTTTGCAAGAGACCCAGTACTTC. This chain connects TRBV14 to TRBJ2-5, with D uncertain. Trimming took off 4 bases at V and 2 bases at J, with 17 bases between the two ends. Germline V gene lookup returns CDR1 SGHDN and CDR2 FVKESK. CDR3 length: 16 amino acids. The whole variable domain, remainder taken from reference TRBV14 and TRBJ2-5, is EAGVTQFPSHSVIEKGQTVTLRCDPISGHDNLYWYRRVMGKEIKFLLHFVKESKQDESGMPNNRFLAERTGGTYSTLKVQPAELEDSGVYFCASSPQTPRLQETQYFGPGTRLLVL.

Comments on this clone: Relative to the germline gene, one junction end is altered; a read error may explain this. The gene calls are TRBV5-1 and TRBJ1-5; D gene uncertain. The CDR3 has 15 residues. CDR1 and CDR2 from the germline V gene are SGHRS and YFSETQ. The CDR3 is CASSLGSNSNQPQHF. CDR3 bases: TGTGCCAGCAGCTTGGGGAGTAATAGCAATCAGCCCCAGCATTTT.

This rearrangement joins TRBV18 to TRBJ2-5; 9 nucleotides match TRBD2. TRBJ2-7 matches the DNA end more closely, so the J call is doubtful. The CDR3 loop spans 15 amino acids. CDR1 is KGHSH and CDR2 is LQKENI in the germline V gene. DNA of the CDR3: TGTGCCAGCTCCCTTAGTAGCGGGGGATCCTACGAGCAGTACTTC. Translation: CASSLSSGGSYEQYF.

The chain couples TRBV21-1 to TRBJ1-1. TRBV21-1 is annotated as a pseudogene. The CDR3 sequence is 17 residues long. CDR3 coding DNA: TGTGCCAGCATCCCCCTTCGCGGTAGGGGAGGGAACACTGAAGCTTTCTTT. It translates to CASIPLRGRGGNTEAFF.

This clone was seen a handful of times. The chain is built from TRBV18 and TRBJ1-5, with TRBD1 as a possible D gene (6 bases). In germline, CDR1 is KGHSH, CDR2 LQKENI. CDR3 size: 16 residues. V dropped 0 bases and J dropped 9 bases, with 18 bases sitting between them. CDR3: CASSPPGGQGQRPQHF. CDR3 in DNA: TGTGCCAGCTCACCACCCGGTGGGCAGGGACAACGGCCCCAGCATTTT.

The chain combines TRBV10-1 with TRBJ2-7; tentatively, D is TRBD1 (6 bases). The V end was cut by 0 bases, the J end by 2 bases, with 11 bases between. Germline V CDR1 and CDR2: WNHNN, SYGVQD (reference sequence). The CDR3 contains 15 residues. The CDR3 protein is CASSESETGAYEQYF. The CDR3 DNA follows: TGCGCCAGCAGTGAGTCGGAGACAGGAGCCTACGAGCAGTACTTC.

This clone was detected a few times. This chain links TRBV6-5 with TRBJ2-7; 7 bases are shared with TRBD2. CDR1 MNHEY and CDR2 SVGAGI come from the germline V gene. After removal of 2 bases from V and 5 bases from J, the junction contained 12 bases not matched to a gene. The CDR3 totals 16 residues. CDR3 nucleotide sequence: TGTGCCAGCAGTTACGTAGCTGGCGGGAGCGGCGACGAGCAGTACTTC. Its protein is CASSYVAGGSGDEQYF.

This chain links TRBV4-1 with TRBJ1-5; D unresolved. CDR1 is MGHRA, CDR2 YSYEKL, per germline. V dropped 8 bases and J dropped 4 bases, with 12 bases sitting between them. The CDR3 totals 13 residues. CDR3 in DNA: TGCGCCAGCTCAGGTACTGAAAATCAGCCCCAGCATTTT. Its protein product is CASSGTENQPQHF.

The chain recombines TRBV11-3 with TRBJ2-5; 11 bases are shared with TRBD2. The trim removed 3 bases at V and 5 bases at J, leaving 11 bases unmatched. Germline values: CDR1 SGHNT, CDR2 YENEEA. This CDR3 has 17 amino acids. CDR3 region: CASSLTQLAGAAETQYF. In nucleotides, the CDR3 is TGTGCCAGCAGCTTGACCCAACTAGCGGGAGCAGCGGAGACCCAGTACTTC.

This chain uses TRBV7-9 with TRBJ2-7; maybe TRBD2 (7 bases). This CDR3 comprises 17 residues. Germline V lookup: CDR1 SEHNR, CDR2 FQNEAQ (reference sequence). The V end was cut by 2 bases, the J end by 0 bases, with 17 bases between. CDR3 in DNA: TGTGCCAGCAGCTTATTGGGCGGGGGCAGGTCCTCCTACGAGCAGTACTTC. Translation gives CASSLLGGGRSSYEQYF.

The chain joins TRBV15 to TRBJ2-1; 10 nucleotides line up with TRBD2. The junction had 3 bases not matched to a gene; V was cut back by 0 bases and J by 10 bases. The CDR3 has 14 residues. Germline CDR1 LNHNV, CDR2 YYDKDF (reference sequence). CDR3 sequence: CATSRDLSGREQFF. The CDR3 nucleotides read TGTGCCACCAGCAGAGATCTTAGCGGGAGGGAGCAGTTCTTC.

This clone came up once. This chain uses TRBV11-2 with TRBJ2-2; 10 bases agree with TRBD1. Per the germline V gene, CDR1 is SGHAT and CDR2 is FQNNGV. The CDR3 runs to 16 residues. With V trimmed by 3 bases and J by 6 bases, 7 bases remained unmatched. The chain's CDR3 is CASSFPRDRGAGELFF. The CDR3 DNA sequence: TGTGCCAGCAGCTTCCCACGGGACAGGGGTGCCGGGGAGCTGTTTTTT.

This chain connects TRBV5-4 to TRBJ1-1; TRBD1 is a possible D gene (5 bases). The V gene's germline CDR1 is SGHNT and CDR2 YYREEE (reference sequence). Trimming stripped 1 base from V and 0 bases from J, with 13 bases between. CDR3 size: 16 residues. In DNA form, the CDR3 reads TGTGCCAGCAGCTTGAGTGGGGCAGGAATGAACACTGAAGCTTTCTTT. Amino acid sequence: CASSLSGAGMNTEAFF.

This CDR3 is CASSKGQGVNQPQHF. As DNA, the CDR3 is TGTGCCAGCAGTAAGGGACAGGGGGTCAATCAGCCCCAGCATTTT. The rearrangement joins TRBV5-6 to TRBJ1-5, with TRBD1 matching over 11 bases. This CDR3 contains 15 residues. Germline V CDR1 and CDR2: SGHDT, YYEEEE. With 5 bases clipped from V and 3 bases from J, the junction kept 4 bases outside the gene matches.

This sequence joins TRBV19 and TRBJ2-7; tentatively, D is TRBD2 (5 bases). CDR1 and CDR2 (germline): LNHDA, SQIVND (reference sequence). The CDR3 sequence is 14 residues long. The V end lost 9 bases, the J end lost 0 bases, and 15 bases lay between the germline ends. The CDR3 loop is CASSRELSSYEQYF. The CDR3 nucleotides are TGTGCCAGCTCGAGGGAACTTTCCTCCTACGAGCAGTACTTC.

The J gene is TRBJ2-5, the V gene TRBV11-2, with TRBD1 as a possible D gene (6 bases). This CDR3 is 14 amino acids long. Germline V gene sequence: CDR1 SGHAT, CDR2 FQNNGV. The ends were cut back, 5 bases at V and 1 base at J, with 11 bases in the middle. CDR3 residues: CASSPTGLQETQYF. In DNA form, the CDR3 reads TGTGCCAGCAGCCCTACAGGGCTCCAAGAGACCCAGTACTTC.

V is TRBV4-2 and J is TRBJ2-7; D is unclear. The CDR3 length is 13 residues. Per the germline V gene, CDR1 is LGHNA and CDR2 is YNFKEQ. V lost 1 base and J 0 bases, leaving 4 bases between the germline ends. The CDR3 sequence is CASSQVSSYEQYF. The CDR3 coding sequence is TGTGCCAGCAGCCAAGTCTCCTCCTACGAGCAGTACTTC.

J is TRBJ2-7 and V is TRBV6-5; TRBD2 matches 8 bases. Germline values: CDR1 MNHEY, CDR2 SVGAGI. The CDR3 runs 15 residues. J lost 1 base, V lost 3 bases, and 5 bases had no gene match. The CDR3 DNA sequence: TGTGCCAGCAGTTATGGGAGCGGGGGTTCCTACGAGCAGTACTTC. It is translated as CASSYGSGGSYEQYF.

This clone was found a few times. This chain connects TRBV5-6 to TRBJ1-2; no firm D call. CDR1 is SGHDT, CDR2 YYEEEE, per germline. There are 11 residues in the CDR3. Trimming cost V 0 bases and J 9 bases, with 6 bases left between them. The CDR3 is CASSLEHRYTF. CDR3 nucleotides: TGTGCCAGCAGCTTGGAACATCGCTACACCTTC.